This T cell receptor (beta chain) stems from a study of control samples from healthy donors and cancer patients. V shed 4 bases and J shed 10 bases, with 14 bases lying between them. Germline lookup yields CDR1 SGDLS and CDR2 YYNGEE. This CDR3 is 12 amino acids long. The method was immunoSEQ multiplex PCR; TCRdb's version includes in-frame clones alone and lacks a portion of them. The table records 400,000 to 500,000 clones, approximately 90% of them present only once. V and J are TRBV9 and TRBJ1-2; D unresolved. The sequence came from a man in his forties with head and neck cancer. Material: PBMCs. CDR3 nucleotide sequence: TGTGCCAGCAGCTTTTCCGACGGAGACTACACCTTC. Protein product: CASSFSDGDYTF.